This TCR beta chain was identified during a study of molecular identifiers for immune sequencing clone quantification. The germline gives CDR1 ENHRY, CDR2 SYGVKD. V gave up 6 bases and J gave up 10 bases; unmatched junction bases: 13. CDR3 size: 16 residues. TCRdb re-called the PCR reads with MiXCR, one entry per CDR3 protein. The sample includes more than 450,000 distinct CDR3 sequences, over 20% seen only once; the top ten take approximately 0.8%. The chain recombines TRBV10-3 with TRBJ2-1, with 12 bases identical to TRBD2. Sequenced sample: naive CD8+ T cells from blood, with Jurkat cell RNA spiked in. As for subset: FACS-sorted CD8+CD4-CCR7+CD45RA+ naive T cells. The TCR sequence derives from a human donor in good health. Some libraries in this study had Jurkat cell RNA spiked in. The CDR3 DNA is TGTGCCATCAGCCGCGGGGCTAGCGGGAGGGCCTGGGAGCAGTTCTTC. Translated, it gives CAISRGASGRAWEQFF.